This T cell receptor (beta chain) was sequenced for a study of cytomegalovirus exposure and HLA in healthy donors. Participants comprised healthy donors of bone marrow. The germline gives CDR1 MNHEY, CDR2 SVGAGI. V dropped 2 bases and J dropped 1 base, with 8 bases sitting between them. The CDR3 sequence is 14 residues long. Comments on this clone: Its antigen is not known.

Findings and limits, study-wide: Some public TCRs appeared in many individuals, while most sequences were rare. 150 to 200 TCR beta chains were listed as cytomegalovirus-associated. Reports state that TCR beta sequences accurately predicted most subjects' HLA-A and HLA-B alleles.

Use of 60 Vbeta and 13 Jbeta primers characterized the PCR. Data came from immunoSEQ multiplex PCR; TCRdb stores just in-frame clones and leaves some out. The sample shows 200,000 to 250,000 clones, more than 60% of them seen only once. V gene TRBV6-5 combines with J gene TRBJ1-1, with D unclear. The sample consisted of PBMCs. This TCR was sampled from a woman in her 30s in good health and CMV-seronegative. This CDR3 reads CASSYGRRNTEAFF. The CDR3 bases are TGTGCCAGCAGTTACGGTCGGAGGAACACTGAAGCTTTCTTT.